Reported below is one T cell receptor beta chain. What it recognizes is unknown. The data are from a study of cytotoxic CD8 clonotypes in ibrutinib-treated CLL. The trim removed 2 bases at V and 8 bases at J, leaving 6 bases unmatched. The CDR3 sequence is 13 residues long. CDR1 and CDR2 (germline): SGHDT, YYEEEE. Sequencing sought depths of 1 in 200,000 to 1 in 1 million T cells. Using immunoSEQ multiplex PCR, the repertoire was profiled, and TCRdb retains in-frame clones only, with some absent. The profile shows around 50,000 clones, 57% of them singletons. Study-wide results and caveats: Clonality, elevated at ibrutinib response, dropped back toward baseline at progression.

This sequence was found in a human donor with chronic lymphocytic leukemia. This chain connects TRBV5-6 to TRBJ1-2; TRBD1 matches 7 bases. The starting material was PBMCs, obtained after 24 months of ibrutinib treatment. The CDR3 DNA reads TGTGCCAGCAGCTTAAGGGGGCTGGAAGGCTACACCTTC. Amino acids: CASSLRGLEGYTF.